This T cell receptor beta chain originates from a study of glioma-infiltrating T cells after dendritic cell vaccination listed by TCRdb under 2016. With regard to the full study: A cohort of approximately 15 glioblastoma patients from Phase I and II dendritic cell vaccination trials was included, of whom 9 were newly diagnosed and 6 had recurrent disease. Survival after dendritic cell vaccination was correlated with TCR sequencing metrics such as TIL content and the overlap between tumor and blood repertoires. The vaccine was prepared from monocyte-derived dendritic cells that were cultured for 6 to 7 days with IL-4 and GM-CSF and then pulsed overnight with autologous tumor lysate. Three intradermal dendritic cell vaccine injections were administered to patients at biweekly intervals in the arm below the axilla. Tumor-infiltrating lymphocyte content was quantified and tumor and blood repertoires were compared in dendritic cell-vaccinated glioblastoma patients by deep sequencing of TCR beta CDR3 regions. Autologous tumor lysate-pulsed dendritic cell vaccination was administered to the patients between about 2003 and 2012. The research as a whole found: The TCR overlap response model with three groups was called speculative and said to need prospective validation. After dendritic cell vaccination, a higher estimated pretreatment TIL content predicted longer time to progression and longer overall survival. The cohort was small and heterogeneous, only a few patients had full blood and tumor sets, and even fewer had initial-recurrent tumor pairs. No direct relationship between TCR clonality and survival was found, suggesting that a diverse polyclonal response may matter.

Using the immunoSEQ assay, TCRB CDR3 regions were amplified from approximately 2.1 micrograms of genomic DNA, or from all available DNA when less than that was on hand. For multiplex PCR, 60 forward primers for TCR V beta segments and 13 reverse primers for J beta segments were used. Synthetic control templates were spiked into each sample at limiting dilution to estimate reads per starting template. Reads of 87 bp were generated by sequencing on the Illumina HiSeq System. The source study handled its data this way. PCR and sequencing errors were removed by a nearest neighbor algorithm that merged closely related sequences. TCR overlap was defined as the percentage of unique tumor TCR beta sequences that were also present in the same patient's peripheral blood. The clones in this table, taken by TCRdb from immuneACCESS, are in-frame only. Not every clone is retained; where verified, under half of the shortfall comes from an unresolved V gene, and the cause of the rest is unknown. Clone size and the V and J calls come from that table; the DNA yielded D and trimming. This sample has roughly 62,000 clones in its table, and roughly 80% of those were observed once. The ten largest clones represent 15% to 19% of the sample.

Trimming at the junction amounts to 5 bases on V and 0 bases on J, and the germline ends lie 11 bases apart. Spanning cysteine to phenylalanine, the CDR3 consists of 15 amino acids. CDR3 DNA only is kept here, 45 bases in frame from base 1. The germline V gene (reference sequence) yields SEHNR for CDR1 and FQNEAQ for CDR2. The time point label of this sample denotes: after dendritic cell vaccination, including at tumor progression/relapse. To be selected, patients needed enough residual fresh-frozen tumor tissue and more than two years of available survival data. An isocitrate dehydrogenase mutation was not carried by any of the glioblastoma patients, although molecular status was otherwise variable. PBMC were collected before vaccination, two weeks after the third vaccination, and at tumor progression if tumor progression occurred. The Qiagen DNeasy Blood extraction Kit was used for extraction of genomic DNA.

Comment on this clone: This clone's antigen is unknown. Per-base qualities were not stored, and no clone one base away is much larger.

This clonotype was sampled from a human donor with glioblastoma. Source: blood, taken after dendritic cell vaccination. The V and J genes are TRBV7-9 and TRBJ1-5, with the D gene call left open. This receptor has the CDR3 CASSPGADSNQPQHF. The nucleotide sequence is TGTGCCAGCAGCCCAGGCGCTGATAGCAATCAGCCCCAGCATTTT.